The T cell receptor beta chain under discussion was sequenced for a study of blood T cell repertoires in COVID-19. Background on the study: COVID-19 samples, acute and convalescent, were from the United States, Italy and Spain.

How the authors handled the data: Amplifying reference gene primers gave estimates of nucleated cell counts. Only in-frame clones appear in the TCRdb table, and some are missing; sequencing was by immunoSEQ multiplex PCR. The V and J calls and clone size were taken over from that table, and D and trimming were inferred from the DNA. The sample has some 320,000 clones, 90% seen once. Participant reports of clinical history set cohort assignment. Someone with COVID-19 had been met by exposed participants within 2 weeks before study entry. The germline V gene has CDR1 SGHRS and CDR2 YFSETQ. The CDR3 consists of 14 residues. V gave up 0 bases and J gave up 4 bases, with 10 bases separating them.

The sample comprised PBMCs or T cells enriched from blood (not recorded which). The chain links TRBV5-1 to TRBJ1-1; no definite D call. This sequence was found in a woman aged 30 to 39 who had been exposed to COVID-19. CDR3 amino acids: CASSLAGLGTEAFF. For the CDR3, the DNA is TGCGCCAGCAGCTTGGCGGGTCTGGGCACTGAAGCTTTCTTT.